These T cell receptor beta chains were read from a single sample in a study of shared T cell receptors in the human thymus. Sequenced by immunoSEQ multiplex PCR; TCRdb stores in-frame clones only, minus some. The sample lists some 700,000 clones, roughly 90% occurring once. The same sample was also studied in work on human thymus T cells.

Source material: thymocytes. All receptors derive from a boy under two years old with a congenital heart defect. Each CDR3 is given with its conserved first and last residue. The D gene is left open where the match is weak. Some rows mark clone size as missing; the rest say once, few, many or name a class of expanded clone.

D	V	J	size	DNA	CDR3
.	TRBV5-1	TRBJ2-3	.	TGCGCCAGCAGCTTGGTGGGGGCCCGCACAGATACGCAGTATTTT	CASSLVGARTDTQYF
.	TRBV19	TRBJ1-3	few	TGTGCCAGTAGTGGGATTTTGGGGGGGGCACGCGGAAACACCATATATTTT	CASSGILGGARGNTIYF
.	TRBV5-4	TRBJ2-3	.	TGTGCCAGCAGCTTCCGGGGCGGGAAGACAGATACGCAGTATTTT	CASSFRGGKTDTQYF
.	TRBV4-2	TRBJ2-3	.	TGTGCCAGCAGCCAGCCTAGCGAGGCAGATACGCAGTATTTT	CASSQPSEADTQYF
.	TRBV4-1	TRBJ1-2	few	TGCGCCAGCAGCCCAGGTGTCTCGGATTCATATGGCTACACCTTC	CASSPGVSDSYGYTF
.	TRBV10-1	TRBJ2-7	.	TGCGCCAGCAGTGTCGGTCGGCTAGGCCCCTACGAGCAGTACTTC	CASSVGRLGPYEQYF
.	TRBV28	TRBJ2-5	few	TGTGCCAGCAGCCCCGCTCGCGGGATGAAGACCCAGTACTTC	CASSPARGMKTQYF
TRBD2	TRBV30	TRBJ2-7	.	TGTGCCTGGAGCGATCTTAGCGGGCGCTCCTACGAGCAGTACTTC	CAWSDLSGRSYEQYF
.	TRBV9	TRBJ1-1	.	TGTGCCAGCAGGAGTGGGACATCGGGGAACACTGAAGCTTTCTTT	CASRSGTSGNTEAFF
TRBD2	TRBV27	TRBJ2-1	.	TGTGCCAGCAGTTTATCCGGCTCCCAAAGAAAGCGGGACTCCTACAATGAGCAGTTCTTC	CASSLSGSQRKRDSYNEQFF
.	TRBV28	TRBJ1-1	few	TGTGCCACCCACCCCCTAGAAGGCACTGAAGCTTTCTTT	CATHPLEGTEAFF
.	TRBV5-5	TRBJ1-4	.	TGTGCCAGCAGCCGCAGGGGAACAACTAATGAAAAACTGTTTTTT	CASSRRGTTNEKLFF
TRBD2	TRBV4-3	TRBJ2-5	.	TGCGCCAGCAGCCATGAGGTTGGACTAGCGGGAGCCCCCAGGCGGGGAGAGACCCAGTACTTC	CASSHEVGLAGAPRRGETQYF
.	TRBV2	TRBJ1-1	.	TGTGCCAGCAGTGAGTTGAGAGCGGGGAGGAACACTGAAGCTTTCTTT	CASSELRAGRNTEAFF
.	TRBV19	TRBJ1-5	.	TGTGCCAGTAAGTTGAAGACAGGCCTACGGGATCAGCCCCAGCATTTT	CASKLKTGLRDQPQHF
.	TRBV5-1	TRBJ2-7	.	TGCGCCAGCAGTTCGGGACTCCAAAGCTACGAGCAGTACTTC	CASSSGLQSYEQYF
TRBD2	TRBV25-1	TRBJ2-7	.	TGTGCCAGCAGTGAGGGTCTAACTAGCGGGATCTACGAGCAGTACTTC	CASSEGLTSGIYEQYF
.	TRBV7-2	TRBJ2-5	once	TGTGCCAGCAGCATGGGTAACTCGGGGGAGACCCAGTACTTC	CASSMGNSGETQYF
TRBD2	TRBV12-5	TRBJ2-1	.	TGTGCTAGTGGTTTGGTACAGCGGGACTCACAGAGCTCCTACAATGAGCAGTTCTTC	CASGLVQRDSQSSYNEQFF
.	TRBV6-5	TRBJ1-2	.	TGTGCCAGCAGTTCGGGGGGGGTGGGCTATGGCTACACCTTC	CASSSGGVGYGYTF
.	TRBV9	TRBJ1-1	.	TGTGCCAGCAGCGCACTCAGTGGGGCGACGAACACTGAAGCTTTCTTT	CASSALSGATNTEAFF
TRBD2	TRBV7-2	TRBJ2-3	.	TGTGCCAGCCCCATGCCGCTAGCGGGAGTTGCTGATACGCAGTATTTT	CASPMPLAGVADTQYF
TRBD2	TRBV5-6	TRBJ2-1	.	TGTGCCAGCAGCCTTGGACTGGGACTAGCGGGATATGAGCAGTTCTTC	CASSLGLGLAGYEQFF
TRBD1	TRBV30	TRBJ1-1	.	TGTGCCTGGAGTTTCCGGGACAGGGAAAAAATGAACACTGAAGCTTTCTTT	CAWSFRDREKMNTEAFF
.	TRBV2	TRBJ2-2	.	TGTGCCAGCAGCGCTCTAGGGGAAACTTCGAGGACCGGGGAGCTGTTTTTT	CASSALGETSRTGELFF
.	TRBV28	TRBJ2-3	once	TGTGCCAGCAGTTCGACAGTCAGCACAGATACGCAGTATTTT	CASSSTVSTDTQYF
.	TRBV7-2	TRBJ1-2	.	TGTGCCAGCAGCTTAGCGAAAGCCGAGACATCTAACTATGGCTACACCTTC	CASSLAKAETSNYGYTF
TRBD1	TRBV18	TRBJ1-3	.	TGTGCCAGCCGGGGACAGGGCTTTCCCTCTGGAAACACCATATATTTT	CASRGQGFPSGNTIYF
TRBD2	TRBV6-1	TRBJ2-3	.	TGTGCCAGCAGTGAGAGACTAGCGAGAACAGATACGCAGTATTTT	CASSERLARTDTQYF
.	TRBV6-1	TRBJ1-5	.	TGTGCCAGCAGTAAAGGTATGAATCAGCCCCAGCATTTT	CASSKGMNQPQHF
.	TRBV10-2	TRBJ2-7	.	TGCGCCAGCAGCCTAGCGAGACCCGCCTACGAGCAGTACTTC	CASSLARPAYEQYF
.	TRBV19	TRBJ1-4	.	TGTGCCAGTAGTATACCGACAGCAACTAATGAAAAACTGTTTTTT	CASSIPTATNEKLFF
.	TRBV7-6	TRBJ2-3	.	TGTGCCAGCAGCCCTAGTTCTGAGGGCGGGGTGGGGACGCAGTATTTT	CASSPSSEGGVGTQYF
TRBD1	TRBV27	TRBJ2-7	.	TGTGCCAGCCGTCTTGAGGGGACAGGGTGCTCCTACGAGCAGTACTTC	CASRLEGTGCSYEQYF